The TCR beta chain described here comes from a study of T-cell memory formation after mild COVID-19. TCRdb called the 5' RACE reads again in MiXCR, with one record for every CDR3 protein. This sample carries roughly 150,000 distinct CDR3 sequences, 20% to 25% of them seen once, and the ten largest clones take 24%. This CDR3 is 15 amino acids long. The V end lost 3 bases, the J end lost 0 bases, and 11 bases lay between the germline ends. Germline V lookup: CDR1 SGDLS, CDR2 YYNGEE. This receptor was taken from an adult woman who had mild COVID-19 (a few samples of this study predate the infection). Cell type and time point are not known. V usage is TRBV9 and J usage is TRBJ2-3; weak D call: TRBD2 (5 bases). The sample consisted of PBMCs or a T cell subset sorted from them (not recorded which). The CDR3 reads CASSGRAESTDTQYF. In nucleotides, the CDR3 is TGTGCCAGCAGCGGTAGAGCGGAAAGCACAGATACGCAGTATTTT.